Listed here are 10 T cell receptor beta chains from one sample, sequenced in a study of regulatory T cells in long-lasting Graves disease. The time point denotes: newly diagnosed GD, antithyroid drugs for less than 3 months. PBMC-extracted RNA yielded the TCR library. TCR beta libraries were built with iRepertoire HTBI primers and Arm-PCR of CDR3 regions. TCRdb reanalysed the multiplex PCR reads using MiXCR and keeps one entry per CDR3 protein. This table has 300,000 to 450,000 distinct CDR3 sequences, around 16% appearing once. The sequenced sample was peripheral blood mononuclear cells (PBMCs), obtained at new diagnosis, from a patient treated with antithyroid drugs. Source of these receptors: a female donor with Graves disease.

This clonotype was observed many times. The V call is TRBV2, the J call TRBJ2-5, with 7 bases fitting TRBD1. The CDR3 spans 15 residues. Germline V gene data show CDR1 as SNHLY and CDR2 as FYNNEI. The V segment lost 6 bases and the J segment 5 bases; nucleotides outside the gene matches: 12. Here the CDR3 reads CASRRTGGVLETQYF. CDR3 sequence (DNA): TGTGCCAGCAGAAGGACAGGAGGAGTTTTGGAGACCCAGTACTTC.

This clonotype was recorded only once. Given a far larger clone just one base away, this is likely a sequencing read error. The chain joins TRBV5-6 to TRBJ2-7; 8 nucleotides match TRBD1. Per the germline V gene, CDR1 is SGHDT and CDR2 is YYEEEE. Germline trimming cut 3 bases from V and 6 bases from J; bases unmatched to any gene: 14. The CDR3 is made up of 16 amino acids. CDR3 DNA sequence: TGTGCCAGCAGCTCCCGGACAGGGTTTAATCGCGCCGAGCAGTACTTC. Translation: CASSSRTGFNRAEQYF.

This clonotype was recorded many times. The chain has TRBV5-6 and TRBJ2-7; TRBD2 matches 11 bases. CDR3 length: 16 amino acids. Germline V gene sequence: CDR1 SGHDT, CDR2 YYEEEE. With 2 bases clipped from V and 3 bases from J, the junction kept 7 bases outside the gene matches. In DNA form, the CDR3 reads TGTGCCAGCAGCTTTTTATTCGGGACTAGCGGCTACGAGCAGTACTTC. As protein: CASSFLFGTSGYEQYF.

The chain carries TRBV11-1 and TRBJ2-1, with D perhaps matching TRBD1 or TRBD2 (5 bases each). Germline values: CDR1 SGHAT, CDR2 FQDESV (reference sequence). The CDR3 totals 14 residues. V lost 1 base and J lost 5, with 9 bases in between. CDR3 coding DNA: TGTGCCAGCAGCTTAGAGGGGACCGACAATGAGCAGTTCTTC. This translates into CASSLEGTDNEQFF.

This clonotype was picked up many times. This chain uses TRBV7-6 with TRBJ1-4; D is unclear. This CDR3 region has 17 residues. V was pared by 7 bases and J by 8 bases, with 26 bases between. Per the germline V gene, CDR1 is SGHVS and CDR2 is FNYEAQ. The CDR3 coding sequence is TGTGCCAGCACCAACTGGACCCGGGCCGCTGGGCGGGAAAAACTGTTTTTT. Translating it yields CASTNWTRAAGREKLFF.

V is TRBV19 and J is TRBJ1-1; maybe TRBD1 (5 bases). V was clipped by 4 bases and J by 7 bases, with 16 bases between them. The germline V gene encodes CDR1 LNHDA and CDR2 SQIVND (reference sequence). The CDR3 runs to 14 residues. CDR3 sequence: CASSTVAGEGEAFF. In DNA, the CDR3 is TGTGCCAGTAGTACGGTTGCGGGGGAAGGTGAAGCTTTCTTT.

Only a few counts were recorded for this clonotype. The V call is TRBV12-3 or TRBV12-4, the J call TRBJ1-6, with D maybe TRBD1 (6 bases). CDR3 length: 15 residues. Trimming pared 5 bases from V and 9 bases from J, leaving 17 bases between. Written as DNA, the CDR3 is TGTGCCAGCAGTACAAGTACAGGGTTGCGTTCACCCCTCCACTTT. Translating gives CASSTSTGLRSPLHF.

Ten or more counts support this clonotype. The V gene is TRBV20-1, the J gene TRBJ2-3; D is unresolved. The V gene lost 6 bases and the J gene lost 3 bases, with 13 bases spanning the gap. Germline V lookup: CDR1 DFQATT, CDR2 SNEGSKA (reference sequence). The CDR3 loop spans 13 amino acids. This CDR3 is CSARPTLTDTQYF. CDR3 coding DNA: TGCAGTGCCAGGCCAACGCTAACAGATACGCAGTATTTT.

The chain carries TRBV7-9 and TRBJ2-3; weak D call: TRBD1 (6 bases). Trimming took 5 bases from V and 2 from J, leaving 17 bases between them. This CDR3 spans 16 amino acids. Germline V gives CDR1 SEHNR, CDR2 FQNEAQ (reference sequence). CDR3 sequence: CASSPRRQGNTDTQYF. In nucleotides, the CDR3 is TGTGCCAGCAGCCCCCGAAGGCAGGGGAACACAGATACGCAGTATTTT.

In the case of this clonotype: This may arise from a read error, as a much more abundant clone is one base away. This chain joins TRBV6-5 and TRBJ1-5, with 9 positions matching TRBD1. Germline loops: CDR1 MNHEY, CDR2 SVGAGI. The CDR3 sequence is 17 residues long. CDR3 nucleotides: TGTGGCAGCAGTTACGTAAGGCCGGGACAGGGTATCCAGCCCCAGCATTTT. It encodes CGSSYVRPGQGIQPQHF.